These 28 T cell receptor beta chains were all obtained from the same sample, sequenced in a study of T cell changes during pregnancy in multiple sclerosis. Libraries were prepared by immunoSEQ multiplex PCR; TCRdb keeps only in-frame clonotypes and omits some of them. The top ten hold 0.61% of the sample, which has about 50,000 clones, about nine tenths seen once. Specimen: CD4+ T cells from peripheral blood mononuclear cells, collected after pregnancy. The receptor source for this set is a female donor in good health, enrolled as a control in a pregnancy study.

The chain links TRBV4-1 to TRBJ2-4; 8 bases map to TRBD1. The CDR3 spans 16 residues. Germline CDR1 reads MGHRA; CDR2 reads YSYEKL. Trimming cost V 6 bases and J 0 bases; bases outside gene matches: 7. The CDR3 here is CASSNTGGLAKNIQYF. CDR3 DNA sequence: TGCGCCAGCAGTAATACAGGGGGACTAGCCAAAAACATTCAGTACTTC.

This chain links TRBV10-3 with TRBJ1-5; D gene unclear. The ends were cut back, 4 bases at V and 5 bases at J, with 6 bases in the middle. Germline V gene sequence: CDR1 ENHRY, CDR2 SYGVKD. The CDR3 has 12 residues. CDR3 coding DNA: TGTGCCATCAGTGCTACGGATCAGCCCCAGCATTTT. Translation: CAISATDQPQHF.

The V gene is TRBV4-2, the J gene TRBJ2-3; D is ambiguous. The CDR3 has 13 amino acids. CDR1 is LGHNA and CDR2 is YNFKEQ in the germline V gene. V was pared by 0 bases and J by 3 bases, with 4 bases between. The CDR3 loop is CASSQERTDTQYF. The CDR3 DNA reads TGTGCCAGCAGCCAAGAACGGACAGATACGCAGTATTTT.

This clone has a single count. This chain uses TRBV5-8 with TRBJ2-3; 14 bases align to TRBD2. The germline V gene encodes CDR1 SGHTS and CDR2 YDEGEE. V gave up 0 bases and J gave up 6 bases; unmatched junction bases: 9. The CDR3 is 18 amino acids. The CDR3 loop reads CASSLVGTSGSGTDTQYF. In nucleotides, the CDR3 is TGTGCCAGCAGCTTGGTTGGGACTAGCGGGAGTGGTACCGATACGCAGTATTTT.

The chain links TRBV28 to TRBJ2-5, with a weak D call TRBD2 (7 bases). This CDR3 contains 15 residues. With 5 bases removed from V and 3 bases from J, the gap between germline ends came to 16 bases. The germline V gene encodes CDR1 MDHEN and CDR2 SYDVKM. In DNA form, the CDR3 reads TGTGCCAGCAGTCACCGGGGGGCGGGAGAAGAGACCCAGTACTTC. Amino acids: CASSHRGAGEETQYF.

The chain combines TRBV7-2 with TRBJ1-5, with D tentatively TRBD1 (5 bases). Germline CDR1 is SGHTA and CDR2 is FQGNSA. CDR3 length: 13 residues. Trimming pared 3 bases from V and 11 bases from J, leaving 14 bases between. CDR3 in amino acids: CASSFSGTRAQHF. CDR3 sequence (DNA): TGTGCCAGCAGCTTTTCCGGGACTAGGGCCCAGCATTTT.

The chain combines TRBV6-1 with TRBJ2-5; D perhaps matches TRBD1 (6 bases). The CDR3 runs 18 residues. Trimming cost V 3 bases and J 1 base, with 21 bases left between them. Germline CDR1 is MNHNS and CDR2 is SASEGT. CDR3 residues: CASSDVDGSRGAQETQYF. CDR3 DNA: TGTGCCAGCAGTGACGTGGATGGGAGCAGGGGAGCCCAAGAGACCCAGTACTTC.

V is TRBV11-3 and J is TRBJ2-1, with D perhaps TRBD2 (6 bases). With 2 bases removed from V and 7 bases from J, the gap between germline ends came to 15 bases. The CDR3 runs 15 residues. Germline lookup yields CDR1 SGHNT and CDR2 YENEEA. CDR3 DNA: TGTGCCAGCAGCTTACGGGGCGGGGCGCGGAATGAGCAGTTCTTC. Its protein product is CASSLRGGARNEQFF. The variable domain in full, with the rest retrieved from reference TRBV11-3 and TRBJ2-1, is EAGVVQSPRYKIIEKKQPVAFWCNPISGHNTLYWYLQNLGQGPELLIRYENEEAVDDSQLPKDRFSAERLKGVDSTLKIQPAELGDSAVYLCASSLRGGARNEQFFGPGTRLTVL.

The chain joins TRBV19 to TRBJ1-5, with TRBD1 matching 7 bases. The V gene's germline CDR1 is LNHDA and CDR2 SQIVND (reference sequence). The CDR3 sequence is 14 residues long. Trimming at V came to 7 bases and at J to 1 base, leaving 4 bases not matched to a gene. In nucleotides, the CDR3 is TGTGCCAGTAAGGGACAGACAAGCAATCAGCCCCAGCATTTT. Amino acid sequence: CASKGQTSNQPQHF.

For the CDR3, the DNA is TGTGCCAGCAGCCAGGACAGGGAAGATACGCAGTATTTT. Its translation is CASSQDREDTQYF. The chain recombines TRBV4-2 with TRBJ2-3, with 8 bases matching TRBD1. The V and J ends lost 3 bases and 5 bases, in that order; junction bases with no gene match: 1. There are 13 residues in the CDR3. CDR1 LGHNA and CDR2 YNFKEQ come from the germline V gene.

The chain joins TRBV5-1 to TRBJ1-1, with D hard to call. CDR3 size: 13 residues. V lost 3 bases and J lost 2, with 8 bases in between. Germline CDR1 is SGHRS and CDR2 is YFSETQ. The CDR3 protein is CASSSQDNTEAFF. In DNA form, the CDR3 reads TGCGCCAGCAGCTCCCAGGATAACACTGAAGCTTTCTTT.

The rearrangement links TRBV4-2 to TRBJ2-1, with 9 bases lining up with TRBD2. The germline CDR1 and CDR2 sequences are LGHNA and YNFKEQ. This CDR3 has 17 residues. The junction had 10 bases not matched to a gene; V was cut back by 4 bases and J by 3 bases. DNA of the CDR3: TGTGCCAGCAGCCCATCTAGCGGGAATGGTCTCTACAATGAGCAGTTCTTC. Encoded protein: CASSPSSGNGLYNEQFF.

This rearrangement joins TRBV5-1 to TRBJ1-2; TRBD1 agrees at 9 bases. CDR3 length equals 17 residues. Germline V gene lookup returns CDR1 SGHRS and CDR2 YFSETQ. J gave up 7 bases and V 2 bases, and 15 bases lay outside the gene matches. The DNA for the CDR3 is TGCGCCAGCAGCTTAGCCTCTCGGTCGGACAGGGGAAGTGGCTACACCTTC. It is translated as CASSLASRSDRGSGYTF.

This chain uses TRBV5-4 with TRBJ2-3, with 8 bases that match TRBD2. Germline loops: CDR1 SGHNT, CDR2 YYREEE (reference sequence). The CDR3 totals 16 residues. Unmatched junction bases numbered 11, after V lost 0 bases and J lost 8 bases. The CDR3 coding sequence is TGTGCCAGCAGCTTGGCCGCGGGGGGTCCTACGGGTACGCAGTATTTT. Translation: CASSLAAGGPTGTQYF.

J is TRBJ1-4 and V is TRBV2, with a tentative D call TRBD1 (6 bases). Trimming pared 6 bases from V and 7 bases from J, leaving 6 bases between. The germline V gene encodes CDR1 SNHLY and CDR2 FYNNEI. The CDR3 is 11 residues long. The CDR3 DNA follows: TGTGCCAGCAGACAGGGTGAAAAACTGTTTTTT. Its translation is CASRQGEKLFF.

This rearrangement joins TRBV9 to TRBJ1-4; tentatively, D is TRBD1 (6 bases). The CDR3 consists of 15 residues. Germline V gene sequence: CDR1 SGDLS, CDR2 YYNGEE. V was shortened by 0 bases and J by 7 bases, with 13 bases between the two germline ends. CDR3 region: CASSVERGLGEKLFF. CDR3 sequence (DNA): TGTGCCAGCAGCGTAGAGAGGGGGTTGGGTGAAAAACTGTTTTTT.

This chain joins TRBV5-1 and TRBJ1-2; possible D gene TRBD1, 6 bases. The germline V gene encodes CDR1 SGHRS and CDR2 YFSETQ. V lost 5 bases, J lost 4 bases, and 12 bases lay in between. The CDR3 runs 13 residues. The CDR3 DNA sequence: TGCGCCAGCAGGCTCAGGGGCGGCTATGGCTACACCTTC. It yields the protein CASRLRGGYGYTF.

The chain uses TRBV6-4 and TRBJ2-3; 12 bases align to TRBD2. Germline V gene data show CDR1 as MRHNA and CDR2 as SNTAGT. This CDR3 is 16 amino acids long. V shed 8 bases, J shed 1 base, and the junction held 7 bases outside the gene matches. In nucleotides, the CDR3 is TGTGCCAGCTCCAGACTAGCGGGAGTTGGCACAGATACGCAGTATTTT. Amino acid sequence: CASSRLAGVGTDTQYF.

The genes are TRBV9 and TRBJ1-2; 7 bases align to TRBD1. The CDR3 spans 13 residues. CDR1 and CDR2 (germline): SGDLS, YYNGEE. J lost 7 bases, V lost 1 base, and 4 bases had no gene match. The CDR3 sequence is CASSVNRGSGYTF. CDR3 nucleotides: TGTGCCAGCAGCGTAAACAGGGGATCTGGCTACACCTTC.

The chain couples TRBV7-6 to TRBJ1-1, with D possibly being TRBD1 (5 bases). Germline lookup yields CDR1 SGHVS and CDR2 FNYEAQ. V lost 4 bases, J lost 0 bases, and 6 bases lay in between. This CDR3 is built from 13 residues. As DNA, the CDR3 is TGTGCCAGCAGCTCCAGGGTGAACACTGAAGCTTTCTTT. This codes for CASSSRVNTEAFF.

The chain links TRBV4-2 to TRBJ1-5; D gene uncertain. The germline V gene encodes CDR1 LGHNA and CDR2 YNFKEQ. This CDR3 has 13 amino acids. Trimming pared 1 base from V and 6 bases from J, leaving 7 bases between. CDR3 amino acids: CASSQVEGQPQHF. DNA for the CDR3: TGTGCCAGCAGCCAAGTTGAGGGTCAGCCCCAGCATTTT.

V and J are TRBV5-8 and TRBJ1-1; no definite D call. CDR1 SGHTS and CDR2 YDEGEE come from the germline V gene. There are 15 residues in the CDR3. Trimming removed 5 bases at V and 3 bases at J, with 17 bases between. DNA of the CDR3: TGTGCCAGCAGAGATGGACGGTTGGAGGACACTGAAGCTTTCTTT. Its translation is CASRDGRLEDTEAFF.

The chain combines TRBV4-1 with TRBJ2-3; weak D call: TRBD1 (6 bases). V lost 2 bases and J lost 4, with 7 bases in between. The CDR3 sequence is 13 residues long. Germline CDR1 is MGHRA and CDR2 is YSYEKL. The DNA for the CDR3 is TGCGCCAGCAGCCAACCAGGGGCAGATACGCAGTATTTT. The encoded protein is CASSQPGADTQYF.

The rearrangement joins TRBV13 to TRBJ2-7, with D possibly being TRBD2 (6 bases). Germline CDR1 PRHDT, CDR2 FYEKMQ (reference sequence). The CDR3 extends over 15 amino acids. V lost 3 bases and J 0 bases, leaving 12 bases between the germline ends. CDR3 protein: CASSFNQRVSYEQYF. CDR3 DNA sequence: TGTGCCAGCAGCTTTAACCAGCGGGTCTCCTACGAGCAGTACTTC.

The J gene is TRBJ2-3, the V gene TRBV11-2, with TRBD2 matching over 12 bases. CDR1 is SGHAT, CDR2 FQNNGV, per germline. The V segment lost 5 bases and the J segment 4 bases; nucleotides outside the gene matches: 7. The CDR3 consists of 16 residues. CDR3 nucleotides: TGTGCCAGCAGCCGAACGCTAGCGGGAGGGCCAGATACGCAGTATTTT. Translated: CASSRTLAGGPDTQYF.

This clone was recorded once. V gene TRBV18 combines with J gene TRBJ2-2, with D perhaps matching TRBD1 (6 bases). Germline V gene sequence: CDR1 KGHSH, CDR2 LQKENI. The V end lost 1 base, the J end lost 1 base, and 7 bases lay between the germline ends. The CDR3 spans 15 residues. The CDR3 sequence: CASSPQGENTGELFF. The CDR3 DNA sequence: TGTGCCAGCTCACCACAGGGGGAGAACACCGGGGAGCTGTTTTTT. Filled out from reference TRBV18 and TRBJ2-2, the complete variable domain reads NAGVMQNPRHLVRRRGQEARLRCSPMKGHSHVYWYRQLPEEGLKFMVYLQKENIIDESGMPKERFSAEFPKEGPSILRIQQVVRGDSAAYFCASSPQGENTGELFFGEGSRLTVL.

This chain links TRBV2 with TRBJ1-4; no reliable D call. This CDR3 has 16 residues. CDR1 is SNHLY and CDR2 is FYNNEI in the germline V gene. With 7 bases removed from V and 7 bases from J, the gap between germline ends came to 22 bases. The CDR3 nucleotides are TGTGCCAGCATGCGACCACGTGTAGGCTCGGGTGAAAAACTGTTTTTT. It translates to CASMRPRVGSGEKLFF.

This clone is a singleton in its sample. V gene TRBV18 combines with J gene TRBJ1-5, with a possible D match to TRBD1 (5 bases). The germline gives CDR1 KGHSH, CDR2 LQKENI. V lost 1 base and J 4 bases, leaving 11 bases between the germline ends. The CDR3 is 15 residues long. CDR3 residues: CASSPRGGRNQPQHF. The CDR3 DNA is TGTGCCAGCTCACCACGCGGGGGTCGGAATCAGCCCCAGCATTTT.